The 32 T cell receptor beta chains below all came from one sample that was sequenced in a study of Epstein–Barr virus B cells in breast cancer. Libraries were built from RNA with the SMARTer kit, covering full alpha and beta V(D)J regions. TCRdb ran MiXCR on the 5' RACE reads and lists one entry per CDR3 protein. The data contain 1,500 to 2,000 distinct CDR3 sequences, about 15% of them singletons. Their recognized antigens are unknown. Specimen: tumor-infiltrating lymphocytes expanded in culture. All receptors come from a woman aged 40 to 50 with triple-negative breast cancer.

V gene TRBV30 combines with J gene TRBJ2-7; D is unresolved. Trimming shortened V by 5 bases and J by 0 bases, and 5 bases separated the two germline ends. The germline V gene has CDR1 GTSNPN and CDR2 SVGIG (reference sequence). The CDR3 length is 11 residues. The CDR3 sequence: CAWQVSYEQYF. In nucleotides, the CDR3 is TGTGCCTGGCAGGTCTCCTACGAGCAGTACTTC.

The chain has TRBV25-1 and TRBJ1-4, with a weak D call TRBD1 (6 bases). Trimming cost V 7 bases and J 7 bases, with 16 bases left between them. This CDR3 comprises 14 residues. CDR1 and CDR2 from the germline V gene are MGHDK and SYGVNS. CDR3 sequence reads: CASTGLGGAEKLFF. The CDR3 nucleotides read TGTGCCAGCACGGGGCTCGGGGGGGCTGAAAAACTGTTTTTT.

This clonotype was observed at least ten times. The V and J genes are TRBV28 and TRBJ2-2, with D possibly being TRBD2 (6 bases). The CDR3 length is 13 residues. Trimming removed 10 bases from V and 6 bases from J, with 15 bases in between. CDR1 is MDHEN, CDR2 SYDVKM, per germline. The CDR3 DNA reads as TGTGCCACTCTCGGGACTGCACCCGGGGAGCTGTTTTTT. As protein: CATLGTAPGELFF.

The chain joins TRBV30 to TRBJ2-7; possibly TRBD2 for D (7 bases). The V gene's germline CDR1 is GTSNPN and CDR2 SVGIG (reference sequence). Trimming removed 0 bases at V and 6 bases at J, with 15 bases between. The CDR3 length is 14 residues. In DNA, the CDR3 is TGTGCCTGGAGTGTAGGGGGGGCTCTCGGCGAGCAGTACTTC. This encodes CAWSVGGALGEQYF.

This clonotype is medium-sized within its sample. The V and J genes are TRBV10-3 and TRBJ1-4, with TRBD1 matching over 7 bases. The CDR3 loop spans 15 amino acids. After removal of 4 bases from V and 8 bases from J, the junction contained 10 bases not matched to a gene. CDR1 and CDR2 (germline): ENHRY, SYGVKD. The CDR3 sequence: CAISARQGEGEKLFF. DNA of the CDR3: TGTGCCATCAGTGCCAGACAGGGAGAAGGGGAAAAACTGTTTTTT.

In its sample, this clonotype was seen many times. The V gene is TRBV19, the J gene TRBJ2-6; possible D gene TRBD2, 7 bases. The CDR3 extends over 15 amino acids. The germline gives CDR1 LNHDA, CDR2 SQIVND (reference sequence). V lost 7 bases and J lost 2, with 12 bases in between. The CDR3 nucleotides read TGTGCCAGTACCCTAGGGGGGGCTGGGGCCAACGTCCTGACTTTC. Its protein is CASTLGGAGANVLTF.

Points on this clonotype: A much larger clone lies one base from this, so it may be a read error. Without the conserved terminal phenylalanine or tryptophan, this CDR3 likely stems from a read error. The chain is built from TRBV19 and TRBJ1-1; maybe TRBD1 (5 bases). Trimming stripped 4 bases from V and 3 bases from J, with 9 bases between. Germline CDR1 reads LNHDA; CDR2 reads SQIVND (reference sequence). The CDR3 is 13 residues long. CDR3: CASSNTRDTEAFY. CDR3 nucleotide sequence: TGTGCCAGTAGTAATACCAGGGACACTGAAGCTTTCTAT.

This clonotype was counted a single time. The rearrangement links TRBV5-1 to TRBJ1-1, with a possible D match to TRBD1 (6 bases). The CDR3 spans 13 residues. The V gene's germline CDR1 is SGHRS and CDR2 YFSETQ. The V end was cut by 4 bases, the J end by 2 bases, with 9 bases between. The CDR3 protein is CASSADRNTEAFF. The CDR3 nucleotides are TGCGCCAGCAGCGCGGACAGAAACACTGAAGCTTTCTTT.

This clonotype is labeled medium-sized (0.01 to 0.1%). The CDR3 coding sequence is TGCGCCAGCAGTGATGCCAGGACTAGCGGAACCGGGGAGCTGTTTTTT. Translating gives CASSDARTSGTGELFF. The rearrangement links TRBV10-1 to TRBJ2-2; 10 bases agree with TRBD2. The CDR3 has 16 residues. The V and J ends lost 3 bases and 5 bases, in that order; junction bases with no gene match: 6. The germline V gene has CDR1 WNHNN and CDR2 SYGVQD (reference sequence).

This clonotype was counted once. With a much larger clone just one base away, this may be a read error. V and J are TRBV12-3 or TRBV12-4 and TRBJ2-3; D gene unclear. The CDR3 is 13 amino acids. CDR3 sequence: CASSLSSEVTQCF. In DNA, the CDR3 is TGTGCCAGCAGTTTGTCTAGTGAGGTTACGCAGTGTTTT.

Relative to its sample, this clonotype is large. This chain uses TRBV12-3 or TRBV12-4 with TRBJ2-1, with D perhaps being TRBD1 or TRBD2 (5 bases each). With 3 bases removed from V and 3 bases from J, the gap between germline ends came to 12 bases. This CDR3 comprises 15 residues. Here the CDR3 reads CASSLMGEFYNEQFF. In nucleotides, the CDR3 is TGTGCCAGCAGTTTGATGGGGGAGTTCTACAATGAGCAGTTCTTC.

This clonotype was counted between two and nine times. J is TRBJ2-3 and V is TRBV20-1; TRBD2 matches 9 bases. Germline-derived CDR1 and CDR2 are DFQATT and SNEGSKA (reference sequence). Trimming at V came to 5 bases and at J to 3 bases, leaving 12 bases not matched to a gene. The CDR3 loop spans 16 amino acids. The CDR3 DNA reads TGCAGTGCTTTACCAGCGGGGGGAGGGGGGACAGATACGCAGTATTTT. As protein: CSALPAGGGGTDTQYF.

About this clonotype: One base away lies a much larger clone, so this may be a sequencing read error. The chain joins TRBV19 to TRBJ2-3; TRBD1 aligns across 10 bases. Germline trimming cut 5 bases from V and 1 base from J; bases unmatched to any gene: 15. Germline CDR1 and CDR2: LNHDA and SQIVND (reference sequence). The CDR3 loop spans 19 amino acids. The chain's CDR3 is CASSPRDRGPFARTDTQYF. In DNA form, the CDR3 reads TGTGCCAGTAGTCCCCGGGACAGGGGTCCCTTCGCTCGCACAGATACGCAGTATTTT.

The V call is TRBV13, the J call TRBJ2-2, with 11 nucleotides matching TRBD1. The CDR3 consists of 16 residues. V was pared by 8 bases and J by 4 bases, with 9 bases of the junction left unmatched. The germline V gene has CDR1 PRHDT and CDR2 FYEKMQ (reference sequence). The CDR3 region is CASSEEGTGGTGELFF. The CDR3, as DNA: TGTGCCAGCTCCGAGGAAGGGACAGGGGGCACCGGGGAGCTGTTTTTT.

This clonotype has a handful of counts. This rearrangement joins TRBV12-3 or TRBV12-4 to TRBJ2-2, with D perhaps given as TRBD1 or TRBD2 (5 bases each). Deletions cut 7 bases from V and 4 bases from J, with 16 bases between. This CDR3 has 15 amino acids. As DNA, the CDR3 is TGTGCCAGCAATAACGCCGGGACGCTCACCGGGGAGCTGTTTTTT. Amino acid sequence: CASNNAGTLTGELFF.

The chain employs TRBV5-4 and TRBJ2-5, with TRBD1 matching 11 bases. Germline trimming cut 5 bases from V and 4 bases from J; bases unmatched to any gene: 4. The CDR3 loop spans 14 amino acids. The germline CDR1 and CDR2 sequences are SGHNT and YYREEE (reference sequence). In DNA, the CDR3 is TGTGCCAGCAGTCGGGACAGGGGGTTAGAGACCCAGTACTTC. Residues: CASSRDRGLETQYF.

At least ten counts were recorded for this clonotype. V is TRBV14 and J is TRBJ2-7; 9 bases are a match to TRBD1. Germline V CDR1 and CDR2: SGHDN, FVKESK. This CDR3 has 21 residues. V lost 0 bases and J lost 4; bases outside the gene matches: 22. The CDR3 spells CASSQDPWRSDAGTGLYEQYF. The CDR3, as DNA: TGTGCCAGCAGCCAAGACCCCTGGAGAAGCGATGCCGGGACAGGGTTGTACGAGCAGTACTTC.

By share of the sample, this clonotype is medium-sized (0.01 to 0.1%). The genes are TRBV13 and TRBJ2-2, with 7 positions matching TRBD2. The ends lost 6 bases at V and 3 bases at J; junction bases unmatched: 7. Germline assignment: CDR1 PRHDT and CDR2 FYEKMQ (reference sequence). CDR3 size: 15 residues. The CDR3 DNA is TGTGCCAGCAGGGCCAGCGGGGTGTACACCGGGGAGCTGTTTTTT. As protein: CASRASGVYTGELFF.

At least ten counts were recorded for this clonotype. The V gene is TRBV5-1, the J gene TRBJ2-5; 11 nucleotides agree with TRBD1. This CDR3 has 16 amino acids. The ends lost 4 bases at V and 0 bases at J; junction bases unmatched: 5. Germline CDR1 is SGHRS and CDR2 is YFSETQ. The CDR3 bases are TGCGCCAGCAGCCCCGGGACAGGGGGGTACCAAGAGACCCAGTACTTC. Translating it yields CASSPGTGGYQETQYF.

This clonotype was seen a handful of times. For the CDR3, the DNA is TGTGCCAGTAGTTTCCGAGGCGATGAGCAGTTCTTC. This codes for CASSFRGDEQFF. V is TRBV19 and J is TRBJ2-1; unclear D gene. Germline V gene data show CDR1 as LNHDA and CDR2 as SQIVND (reference sequence). Trimming stripped 5 bases from V and 8 bases from J, with 10 bases between. This CDR3 is built from 12 residues.

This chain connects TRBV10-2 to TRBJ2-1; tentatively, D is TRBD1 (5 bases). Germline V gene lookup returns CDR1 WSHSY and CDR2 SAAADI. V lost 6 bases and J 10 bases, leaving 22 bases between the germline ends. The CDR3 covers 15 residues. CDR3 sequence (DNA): TGCGCCAGCAGCGATCTAGGGGCACGCACCGGGGAGCAGTTCTTC. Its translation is CASSDLGARTGEQFF.

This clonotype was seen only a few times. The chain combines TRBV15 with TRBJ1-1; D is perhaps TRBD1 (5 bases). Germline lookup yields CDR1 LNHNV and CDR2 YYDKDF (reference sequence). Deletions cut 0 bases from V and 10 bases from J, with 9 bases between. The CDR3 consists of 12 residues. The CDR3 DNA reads TGTGCCACCAGCAGAGATCAGGGAGGAGCTTTCTTT. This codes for CATSRDQGGAFF.

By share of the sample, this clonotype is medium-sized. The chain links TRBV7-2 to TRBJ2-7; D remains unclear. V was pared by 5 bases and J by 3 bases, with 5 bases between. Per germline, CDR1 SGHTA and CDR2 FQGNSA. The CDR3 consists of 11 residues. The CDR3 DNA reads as TGTGCCAGCAGCCGAAACTACGAGCAGTACTTC. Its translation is CASSRNYEQYF.

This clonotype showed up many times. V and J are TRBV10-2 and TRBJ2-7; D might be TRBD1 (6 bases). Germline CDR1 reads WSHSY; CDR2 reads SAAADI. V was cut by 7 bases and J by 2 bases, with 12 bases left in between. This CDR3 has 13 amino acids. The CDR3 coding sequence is TGCGCCAGCATTGGGGGCCTTGCCTACGAGCAGTACTTC. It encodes CASIGGLAYEQYF.

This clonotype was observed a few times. The CDR3 region has the DNA TGTGCCATCAGTTATTGGGGTAGCGGGAGGGTCTCCTCCTACGAGCAGTACTTC. Amino acid sequence: CAISYWGSGRVSSYEQYF. The chain joins TRBV10-3 to TRBJ2-7; 11 bases match TRBD2. The CDR3 covers 18 residues. V gave up 5 bases and J gave up 0 bases; unmatched junction bases: 12. The germline V gene encodes CDR1 ENHRY and CDR2 SYGVKD.

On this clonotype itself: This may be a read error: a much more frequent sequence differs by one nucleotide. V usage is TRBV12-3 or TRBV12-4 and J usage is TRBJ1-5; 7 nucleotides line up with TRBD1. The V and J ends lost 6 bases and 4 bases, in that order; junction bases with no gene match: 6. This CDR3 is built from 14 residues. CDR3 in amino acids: CASSPGTVNQPQHF. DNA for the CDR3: TGTGCCAGCAGCCCCGGGACAGTTAATCAGCCCCAGCATTTT.

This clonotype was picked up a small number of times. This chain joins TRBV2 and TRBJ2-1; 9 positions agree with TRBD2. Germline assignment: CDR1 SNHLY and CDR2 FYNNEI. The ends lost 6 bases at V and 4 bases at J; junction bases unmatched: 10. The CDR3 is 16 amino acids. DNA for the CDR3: TGTGCCAGCAGCTTAAATCTAGCGGGGCCTTACAATGAGCAGTTCTTC. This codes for CASSLNLAGPYNEQFF.

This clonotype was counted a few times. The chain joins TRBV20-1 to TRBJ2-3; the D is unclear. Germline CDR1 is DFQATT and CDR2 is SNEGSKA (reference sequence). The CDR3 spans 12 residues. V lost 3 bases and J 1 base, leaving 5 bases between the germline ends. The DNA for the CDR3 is TGCAGTGCTAGTACCGGCACAGATACGCAGTATTTT. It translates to CSASTGTDTQYF.

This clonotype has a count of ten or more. The CDR3 loop is CASSFTGLGDTIYF. The CDR3 DNA reads TGCGCCAGCAGCTTTACAGGGCTGGGAGACACCATATATTTT. The V call is TRBV5-1, the J call TRBJ1-3; perhaps TRBD1 as D (6 bases). This CDR3 is built from 14 residues. Deletions cut 2 bases from V and 8 bases from J, with 14 bases between. The germline V gene encodes CDR1 SGHRS and CDR2 YFSETQ.

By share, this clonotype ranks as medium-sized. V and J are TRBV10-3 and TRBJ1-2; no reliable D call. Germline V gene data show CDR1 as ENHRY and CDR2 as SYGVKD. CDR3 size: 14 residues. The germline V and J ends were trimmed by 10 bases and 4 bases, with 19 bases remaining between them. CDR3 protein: CATQTPALSYGYTF. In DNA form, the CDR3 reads TGTGCCACTCAGACTCCCGCCCTCTCCTATGGCTACACCTTC.

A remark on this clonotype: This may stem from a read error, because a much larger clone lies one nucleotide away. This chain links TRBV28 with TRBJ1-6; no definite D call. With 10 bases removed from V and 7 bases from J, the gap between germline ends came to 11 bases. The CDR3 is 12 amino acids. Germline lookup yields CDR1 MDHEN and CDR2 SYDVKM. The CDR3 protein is CATSEANSPLHF. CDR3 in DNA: TGTGCCACCTCCGAGGCAAATTCACCCCTCCACTTT.

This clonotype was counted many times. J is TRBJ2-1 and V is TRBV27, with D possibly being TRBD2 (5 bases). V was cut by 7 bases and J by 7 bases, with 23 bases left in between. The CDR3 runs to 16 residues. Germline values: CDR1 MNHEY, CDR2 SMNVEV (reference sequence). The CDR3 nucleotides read TGTGCCAGCAAACCAATGGACTGGGGTGTGAGGAATGAGCAGTTCTTC. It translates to CASKPMDWGVRNEQFF.